The clone carrying this T cell receptor (beta chain) was detected ten times or more. Its target is not known. TCRdb passed the 5' RACE reads through MiXCR, listing each CDR3 protein once. This sample has 70,000 to 90,000 distinct CDR3 sequences, with 4.5% to 6.5% found just once. The data were taken from a study of neurological immune-mediated disorders. Study-wide context: Among about 34 multiple sclerosis patients, 31 were relapsing-remitting and 3 were secondary progressive.

Study-level points and caveats: Patients with HTLV-1-associated myelopathy showed the most TCR clonal expansion. Those with multiple sclerosis showed the least, falling below healthy controls. Phylogenetically, 18 of 34 multiple sclerosis patients' repertoires fell into one related-CDR3 cluster, a possible signature.

Input material: PBMCs. The TCR sequence derives from a woman in her thirties with multiple sclerosis.

CDR3 DNA sequence: TGTGCCAGCAGATCCGACGGGCACAATGAGCAGTTCTTC. Its protein is CASRSDGHNEQFF. The chain combines TRBV11-3 with TRBJ2-1, with no clear D. V was pared by 6 bases and J by 5 bases, with 11 bases between. Germline values: CDR1 SGHNT, CDR2 YENEEA. This CDR3 contains 13 residues. Combining the CDR3 with reference TRBV11-3 and TRBJ2-1 gives the whole variable domain EAGVVQSPRYKIIEKKQPVAFWCNPISGHNTLYWYLQNLGQGPELLIRYENEEAVDDSQLPKDRFSAERLKGVDSTLKIQPAELGDSAVYLCASRSDGHNEQFFGPGTRLTVL.